This TCR beta chain comes out of a study of monozygotic twins with inflammatory bowel disease. TCRdb reprocessed the 5' RACE reads and reports one entry per CDR3 protein, with no DNA. The data include more than 300,000 distinct CDR3 sequences; the top ten clones carry roughly 2.6%. Study observations and caveats: Different T cell subtypes could not be distinguished.

Per donor, approximately 2.3 ml of blood was collected and frozen. Whole blood that had not undergone T cell sorting provided the isolated total RNA. CDR3 length equals 15 residues. The V gene's germline CDR1 is DFQATT and CDR2 SNEGSKA (reference sequence). Concerning this clonotype: Its antigen is undetermined.

Input material: blood. This sequence joins TRBV20-1 and TRBJ2-2; there is no DNA to check the TCRdb D call of TRBD2. The source is a human donor with ulcerative colitis or Crohn's disease, or a healthy co-twin of an affected twin (not recorded which). CDR3 in amino acids: CSAPRGGLDAGELFF.